A selection of T cell receptor beta chains follows, all from one sample in a study of shared T cell receptors in the human thymus. Data came from immunoSEQ multiplex PCR; TCRdb stores just in-frame clones and leaves some out. The table shows almost 550,000 clones, with roughly 74% occurring only once. This sample also belongs to another study, concerning human thymus T cells.

Sequencing input: thymocytes. These receptors came from a boy under three years old with a congenital heart defect. CDR3s leave out the opening cysteine and the closing phenylalanine or tryptophan. D genes are given only for firm matches.

d_call v_call cdr3_aa
- TRBV2 ASSAGGLLEKLF
TRBD2 TRBV7-2 ASSIIGLAGSDEQF
- TRBV9 ASSPVGAGKNIQY
TRBD2 TRBV6-1 ASSEWSGRATDTQY
TRBD2 TRBV7-8 ASSFPSGRAKGYYEQY
- TRBV4-2 ASSQGRTAYEQY
- TRBV18 ASSPPRIGSRYNEQF
- TRBV27 ASSSAEETGELF
TRBD2 TRBV5-4 ASRRLAGGPEETQY
- TRBV19 ASSIGEEGNYGYT